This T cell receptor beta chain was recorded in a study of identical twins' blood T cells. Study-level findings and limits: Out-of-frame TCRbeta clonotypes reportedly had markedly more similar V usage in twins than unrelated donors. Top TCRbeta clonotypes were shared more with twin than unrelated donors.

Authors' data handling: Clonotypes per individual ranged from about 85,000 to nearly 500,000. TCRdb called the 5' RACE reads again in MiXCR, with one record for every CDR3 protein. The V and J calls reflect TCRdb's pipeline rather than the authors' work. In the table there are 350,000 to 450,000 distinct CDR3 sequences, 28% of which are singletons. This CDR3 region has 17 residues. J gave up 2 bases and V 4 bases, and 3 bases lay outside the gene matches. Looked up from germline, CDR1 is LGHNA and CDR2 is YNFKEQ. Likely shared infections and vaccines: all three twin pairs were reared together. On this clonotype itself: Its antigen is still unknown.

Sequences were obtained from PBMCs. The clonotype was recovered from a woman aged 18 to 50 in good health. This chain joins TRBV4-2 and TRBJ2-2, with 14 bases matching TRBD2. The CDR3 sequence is CASSRGTSGGNTGELFF. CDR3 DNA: TGTGCCAGCAGCCGCGGGACTAGCGGGGGTAACACCGGGGAGCTGTTTTTT.